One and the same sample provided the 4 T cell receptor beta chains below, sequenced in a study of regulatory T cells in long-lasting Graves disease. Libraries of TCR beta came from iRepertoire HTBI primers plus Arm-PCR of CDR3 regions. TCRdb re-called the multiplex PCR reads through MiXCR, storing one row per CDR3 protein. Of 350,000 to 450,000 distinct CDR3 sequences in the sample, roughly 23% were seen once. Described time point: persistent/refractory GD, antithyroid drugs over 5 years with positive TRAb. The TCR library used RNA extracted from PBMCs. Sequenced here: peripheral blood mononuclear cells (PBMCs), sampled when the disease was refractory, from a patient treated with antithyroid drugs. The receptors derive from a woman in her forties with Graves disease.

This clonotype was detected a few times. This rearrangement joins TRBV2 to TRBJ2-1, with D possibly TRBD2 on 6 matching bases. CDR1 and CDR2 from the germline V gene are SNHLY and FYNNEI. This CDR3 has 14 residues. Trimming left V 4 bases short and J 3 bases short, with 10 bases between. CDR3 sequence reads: CASSARGIYNEQFF. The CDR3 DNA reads TGTGCCAGCAGTGCCCGGGGGATCTACAATGAGCAGTTCTTC.

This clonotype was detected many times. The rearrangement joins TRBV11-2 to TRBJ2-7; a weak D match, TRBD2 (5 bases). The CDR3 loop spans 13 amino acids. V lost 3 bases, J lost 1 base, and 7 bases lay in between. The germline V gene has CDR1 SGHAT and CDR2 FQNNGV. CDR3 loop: CASSFSDSYEQYF. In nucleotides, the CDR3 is TGTGCCAGCAGCTTTAGCGATTCCTACGAGCAGTACTTC.

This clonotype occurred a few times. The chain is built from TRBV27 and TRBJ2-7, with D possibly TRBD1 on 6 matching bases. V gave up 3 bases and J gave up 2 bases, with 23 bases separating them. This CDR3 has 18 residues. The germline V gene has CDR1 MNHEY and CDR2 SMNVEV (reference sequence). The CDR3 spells CASSFRVFGPQGTYEQYF. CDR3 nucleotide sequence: TGTGCCAGCAGTTTCCGAGTCTTCGGTCCACAGGGAACCTACGAGCAGTACTTC.

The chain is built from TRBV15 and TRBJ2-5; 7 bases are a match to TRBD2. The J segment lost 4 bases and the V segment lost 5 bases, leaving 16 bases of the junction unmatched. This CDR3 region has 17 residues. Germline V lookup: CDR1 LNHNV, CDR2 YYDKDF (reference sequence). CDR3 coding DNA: TGTGCCACCAGCTCTCGACGTCGTGGGGGAGGGACAGAGACCCAGTACTTC. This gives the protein CATSSRRRGGGTETQYF. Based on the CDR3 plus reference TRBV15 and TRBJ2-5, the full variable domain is DAMVIQNPRYQVTQFGKPVTLSCSQTLNHNVMYWYQQKSSQAPKLLFHYYDKDFNNEADTPDNFQSRRPNTSFCFLDIRSPGLGDTAMYLCATSSRRRGGGTETQYFGPGTRLLVL.